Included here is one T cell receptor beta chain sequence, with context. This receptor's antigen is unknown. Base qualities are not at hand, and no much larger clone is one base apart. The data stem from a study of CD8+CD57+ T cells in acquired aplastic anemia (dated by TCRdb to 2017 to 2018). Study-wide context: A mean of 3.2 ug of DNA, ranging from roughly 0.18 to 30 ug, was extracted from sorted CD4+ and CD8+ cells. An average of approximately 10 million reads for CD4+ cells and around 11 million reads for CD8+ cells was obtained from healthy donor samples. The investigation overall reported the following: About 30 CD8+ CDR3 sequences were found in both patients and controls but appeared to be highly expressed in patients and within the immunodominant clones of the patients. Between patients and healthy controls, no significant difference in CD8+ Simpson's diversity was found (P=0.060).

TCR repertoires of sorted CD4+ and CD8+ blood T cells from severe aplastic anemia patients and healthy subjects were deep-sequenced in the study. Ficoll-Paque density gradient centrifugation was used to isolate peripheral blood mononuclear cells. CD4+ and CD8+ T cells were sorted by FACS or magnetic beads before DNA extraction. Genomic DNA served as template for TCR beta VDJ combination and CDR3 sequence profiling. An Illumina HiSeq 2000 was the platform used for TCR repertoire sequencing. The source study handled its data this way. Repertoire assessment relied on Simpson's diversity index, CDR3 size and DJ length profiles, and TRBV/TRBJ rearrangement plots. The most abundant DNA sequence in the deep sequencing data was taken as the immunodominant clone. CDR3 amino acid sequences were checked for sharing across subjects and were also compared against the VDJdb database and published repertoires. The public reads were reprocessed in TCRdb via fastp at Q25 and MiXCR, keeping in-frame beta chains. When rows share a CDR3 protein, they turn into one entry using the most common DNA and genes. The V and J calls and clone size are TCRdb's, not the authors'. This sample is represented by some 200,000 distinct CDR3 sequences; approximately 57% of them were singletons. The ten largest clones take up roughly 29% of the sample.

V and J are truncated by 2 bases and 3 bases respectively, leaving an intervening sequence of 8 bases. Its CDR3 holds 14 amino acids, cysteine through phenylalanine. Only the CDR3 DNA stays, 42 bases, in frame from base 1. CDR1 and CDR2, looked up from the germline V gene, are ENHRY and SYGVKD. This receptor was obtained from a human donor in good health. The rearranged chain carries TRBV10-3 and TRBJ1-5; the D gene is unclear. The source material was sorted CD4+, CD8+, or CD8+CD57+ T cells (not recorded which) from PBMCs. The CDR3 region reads CAISEGLVNQPQHF. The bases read TGTGCCATCAGTGAGGGACTTGTCAATCAGCCCCAGCATTTT.